These 23 T cell receptor beta chains were all obtained from the same sample, sequenced in a study of cytomegalovirus exposure and HLA in healthy donors. TCRdb keeps only in-frame clones here, not all; method: immunoSEQ multiplex PCR. The repertoire holds 200,000 to 250,000 clones, with around nine tenths as singletons. The sample comprised PBMCs. The origin of the receptors is a woman aged 18-29 years in good health and CMV-seropositive.

The rearrangement uses TRBV28 and TRBJ2-3; 11 positions match TRBD2. From germline, CDR1 is MDHEN and CDR2 SYDVKM. CDR3 length: 14 residues. V gave up 9 bases and J gave up 11 bases; unmatched junction bases: 13. CDR3 region: CASYPGSSGRWQYF. DNA for the CDR3: TGTGCCAGTTACCCCGGGTCTAGCGGGAGGTGGCAGTATTTT.

V is TRBV5-1 and J is TRBJ1-2; D gene uncertain. Per the germline V gene, CDR1 is SGHRS and CDR2 is YFSETQ. Trimming took off 4 bases at V and 8 bases at J, with 27 bases between the two ends. The CDR3 runs to 17 residues. The CDR3 loop is CASSLNQEQAGSRGYTF. The CDR3 DNA sequence: TGCGCCAGCAGCCTAAACCAGGAGCAAGCCGGGAGTCGCGGCTACACCTTC.

The J gene is TRBJ1-1, the V gene TRBV27; tentative D call: TRBD1 (5 bases). The germline V and J ends were trimmed by 3 bases and 2 bases, with 10 bases remaining between them. The CDR3 is made up of 14 amino acids. Per the germline V gene, CDR1 is MNHEY and CDR2 is SMNVEV (reference sequence). This CDR3 reads CASSFIDSNTEAFF. The CDR3, as DNA: TGTGCCAGCAGTTTCATAGACAGTAACACTGAAGCTTTCTTT.

This clone appeared once. The chain recombines TRBV2 with TRBJ2-1; maybe TRBD1 (5 bases). The CDR3 covers 20 residues. V lost 10 bases and J lost 1, with 32 bases in between. Germline CDR1 and CDR2: SNHLY and FYNNEI. The DNA of the CDR3 is TGTGCCACCCAGGGCGTGATCGGCGCCAGGAAAACGAGATCCTACAATGAGCAGTTCTTC. Residues: CATQGVIGARKTRSYNEQFF.

The chain employs TRBV5-6 and TRBJ2-3; no reliable D call. This CDR3 has 13 residues. Germline V CDR1 and CDR2: SGHDT, YYEEEE. V gave up 0 bases and J gave up 6 bases, with 8 bases separating them. CDR3 DNA: TGTGCCAGCAGCTTGGCCGGTTCGGATACGCAGTATTTT. This sequence encodes CASSLAGSDTQYF.

This clone was counted ten times or more. The same CDR3 also results from other DNA sequences found in this sample. The chain recombines TRBV28 with TRBJ1-2, with D hard to call. The germline V gene encodes CDR1 MDHEN and CDR2 SYDVKM. This CDR3 region has 11 residues. V was clipped by 8 bases and J by 8 bases, with 12 bases between them. The CDR3 protein is CASGREGGYTF. DNA for the CDR3: TGTGCCAGCGGACGTGAGGGCGGCTACACCTTC.

This chain links TRBV27 with TRBJ1-1; possible D gene TRBD1, 6 bases. This CDR3 spans 17 amino acids. The ends were cut back, 3 bases at V and 3 bases at J, with 20 bases in the middle. From germline, CDR1 is MNHEY and CDR2 SMNVEV (reference sequence). Here the CDR3 DNA reads TGTGCCAGCAGTTTTATGTCGTTGCGGGGGGCGGACACTGAAGCTTTCTTT. Its translation: CASSFMSLRGADTEAFF.

A note on this clone: An end of the junction does not agree with germline; a read error may underlie this. J is TRBJ1-1 and V is TRBV7-7; D gene unclear. The germline gives CDR1 SSHAT, CDR2 FNYEAQ (reference sequence). There are 13 residues in the CDR3. CDR3 sequence: CASSLTANTEAFF. The CDR3 bases are TGTGCTAGCAGCTTAACAGCGAACACTGAAGCTTTCTTT.

V usage is TRBV6-1 and J usage is TRBJ1-2, with 7 bases lining up with TRBD1. CDR1 and CDR2 from the germline V gene are MNHNS and SASEGT. V was clipped by 1 base and J by 3 bases; unmatched bases: 2. The CDR3 loop spans 14 amino acids. The CDR3 protein is CASSEGGQHYGYTF. DNA of the CDR3: TGTGCCAGCAGTGAAGGGGGACAGCACTATGGCTACACCTTC.

The CDR3 DNA reads TGTGCCAGCAGTCTCCGGGGGGGGCTCGACACCGGGGAGCTGTTTTTT. The encoded protein is CASSLRGGLDTGELFF. The chain uses TRBV27 and TRBJ2-2; 8 bases agree with TRBD2. V shed 5 bases, J shed 3 bases, and the junction held 8 bases outside the gene matches. Germline V lookup: CDR1 MNHEY, CDR2 SMNVEV (reference sequence). CDR3 length: 16 residues.

This clone was recorded only once. The CDR3 spells CASSGSGQPQHF. The DNA for the CDR3 is TGTGCCAGCTCAGGGTCGGGTCAGCCCCAGCATTTT. The genes are TRBV6-1 and TRBJ1-5, with TRBD1 as a possible D gene (5 bases). V was cut by 8 bases and J by 6 bases, with 11 bases left in between. The CDR3 is 12 residues long. Germline assignment: CDR1 MNHNS and CDR2 SASEGT.

This chain uses TRBV7-2 with TRBJ1-1; the D gene is possibly TRBD1 (6 bases). V was clipped by 8 bases and J by 0 bases, with 7 bases between them. Germline CDR1 reads SGHTA; CDR2 reads FQGNSA. This CDR3 contains 12 residues. The CDR3 sequence: CASGQMNTEAFF. CDR3 sequence (DNA): TGTGCCAGCGGACAGATGAACACTGAAGCTTTCTTT.

This clone was counted once. V is TRBV19 and J is TRBJ2-7, with D maybe TRBD2 (6 bases). Germline-derived CDR1 and CDR2 are LNHDA and SQIVND (reference sequence). CDR3 size: 15 residues. V shed 4 bases and J shed 0 bases, with 13 bases lying between them. The CDR3, as DNA: TGTGCCAGTAGTACTTGGGACGGGAGCTCCTACGAGCAGTACTTC. It translates to CASSTWDGSSYEQYF. Full variable domain (outside the CDR3, taken from reference TRBV19 and TRBJ2-7): DGGITQSPKYLFRKEGQNVTLSCEQNLNHDAMYWYRQDPGQGLRLIYYSQIVNDFQKGDIAEGYSVSREKKESFPLTVTSAQKNPTAFYLCASSTWDGSSYEQYFGPGTRLTVT.

The chain employs TRBV7-3 and TRBJ1-5; D unclear. The CDR3 loop spans 15 amino acids. V lost 2 bases to trimming and J lost 4 bases, with 12 bases between them. Germline values: CDR1 SGHTA, CDR2 FQGTGA. The CDR3 region is CASSLERTLNQPQHF. In DNA form, the CDR3 reads TGTGCCAGCAGCTTAGAGCGTACACTGAATCAGCCCCAGCATTTT.

The chain employs TRBV12-5 and TRBJ1-1; the D gene is possibly TRBD1 (6 bases). Trimming pared 10 bases from V and 2 bases from J, leaving 17 bases between. The V gene's germline CDR1 is LGHNT and CDR2 FRNRAP. This CDR3 is built from 14 residues. CDR3 region: CATLDGTLNTEAFF. The CDR3 DNA is TGTGCTACCTTAGACGGGACACTAAACACTGAAGCTTTCTTT.

This clone was counted only a few times. The chain links TRBV6-1 to TRBJ1-4, with D unresolved. This CDR3 has 11 residues. Trimming left V 2 bases short and J 11 bases short, with 6 bases between. Germline V gene sequence: CDR1 MNHNS, CDR2 SASEGT. CDR3 loop: CASSEIGKLFF. The CDR3 coding sequence is TGTGCCAGCAGTGAAATCGGTAAACTGTTTTTT.

With respect to this clone: Other DNA sequences of this sample code for an identical CDR3. V is TRBV29-1 and J is TRBJ1-2, with D possibly TRBD1 on 6 matching bases. Germline V gene sequence: CDR1 SQVTM, CDR2 ANQGSEA. This CDR3 spans 12 amino acids. CDR3 DNA sequence: TGCTCTGGAGGGGGGGAGAACTATGGCTACACCTTC. This gives the protein CSGGGENYGYTF.

The CDR3 region is CASSPRVLGREQYF. For the CDR3, the DNA is TGTGCCAGCAGTCCGAGGGTTCTCGGGCGCGAGCAGTACTTC. The chain employs TRBV7-9 and TRBJ2-7; tentatively, D is TRBD2 (5 bases). This CDR3 is 14 amino acids long. V lost 6 bases and J lost 6, with 18 bases in between. Germline assignment: CDR1 SEHNR and CDR2 FQNEAQ (reference sequence).

V is TRBV10-2 and J is TRBJ2-7; a weak D match, TRBD2 (7 bases). CDR1 is WSHSY, CDR2 SAAADI, per germline. The CDR3 spans 15 residues. V shed 6 bases and J shed 2 bases, with 17 bases lying between them. For the CDR3, the DNA is TGCGCCAGCAGGGGGGGCGGGAGCAGTACCTACGAGCAGTACTTC. This encodes CASRGGGSSTYEQYF.

The chain recombines TRBV18 with TRBJ2-3, with 8 bases matching TRBD2. Losses at the gene ends were 5 bases for V and 3 bases for J; bases not matched to a gene: 10. The CDR3 is 16 amino acids. Looked up from germline, CDR1 is KGHSH and CDR2 is LQKENI. CDR3 amino acids: CASSYPSGRGTDTQYF. The CDR3 DNA follows: TGTGCCAGCTCATACCCCAGCGGGAGAGGAACAGATACGCAGTATTTT.

The V and J genes are TRBV10-3 and TRBJ1-1, with D hard to call. CDR1 is ENHRY and CDR2 is SYGVKD in the germline V gene. V shed 4 bases and J shed 0 bases, with 12 bases lying between them. The CDR3 runs to 15 residues. The CDR3 DNA is TGTGCCATCAGTGCGGCGAGGGAGATGAACACTGAAGCTTTCTTT. Protein: CAISAAREMNTEAFF.

The chain uses TRBV4-1 and TRBJ1-1, with 9 bases that match TRBD1. The CDR3 runs 15 residues. Looked up from germline, CDR1 is MGHRA and CDR2 is YSYEKL. The V gene end was trimmed by 0 bases and the J gene end by 3 bases; junction bases not matched to a gene: 2. The CDR3 sequence is CASSQDDRGYTEAFF. The CDR3 nucleotides are TGCGCCAGCAGCCAAGACGACAGGGGGTACACTGAAGCTTTCTTT.

This clone was seen only once. The chain carries TRBV7-9 and TRBJ1-1; D gene unclear. Germline lookup yields CDR1 SEHNR and CDR2 FQNEAQ (reference sequence). The CDR3 extends over 14 amino acids. V lost 5 bases and J 4 bases, leaving 14 bases between the germline ends. CDR3 sequence (DNA): TGTGCCAGCAGCACCCGGCGGGGTCTCACTGAAGCTTTCTTT. It codes for CASSTRRGLTEAFF. Drawing the rest from reference TRBV7-9 and TRBJ1-1, the complete variable domain is DTGVSQNPRHKITKRGQNVTFRCDPISEHNRLYWYRQTLGQGPEFLTYFQNEAQLEKSRLLSDRFSAERPKGSFSTLEIQRTEQGDSAMYLCASSTRRGLTEAFFGQGTRLTVV.